Listed here are 9 T cell receptor beta chains from one sample, sequenced in a study of blood T cells in healthy people across ages. The authors ran a second PCR of about 7 to 11 cycles using a sample-barcoded 5' primer and a J-beta primer mix. A single record per CDR3 protein comes from TCRdb applying MiXCR to the 5' RACE reads. The sample lists 550,000 to 700,000 distinct CDR3 sequences, 25% to 30% occurring once. The specimen sequenced was blood. These receptors were taken from a woman aged 70-85 years in good health.

This clonotype has more than one count but fewer than ten. V is TRBV7-3 and J is TRBJ2-3, with 9 bases lining up with TRBD2. Germline V gene data show CDR1 as SGHTA and CDR2 as FQGTGA. With 2 bases clipped from V and 5 bases from J, the junction kept 8 bases outside the gene matches. CDR3 length: 16 amino acids. This CDR3 is CASSLLGGGARDTQYF. CDR3 coding DNA: TGTGCCAGCAGCTTATTGGGCGGGGGGGCCCGAGATACGCAGTATTTT. Full variable domain (outside the CDR3, taken from reference TRBV7-3 and TRBJ2-3): GAGVSQTPSNKVTEKGKYVELRCDPISGHTALYWYRQSLGQGPEFLIYFQGTGAADDSGLPNDRFFAVRPEGSVSTLKIQRTERGDSAVYLCASSLLGGGARDTQYFGPGTRLTVL.

The chain recombines TRBV18 with TRBJ2-1; D perhaps matches TRBD2 (5 bases). The CDR3 runs to 13 residues. The V end was cut by 6 bases, the J end by 5 bases, with 11 bases between. Germline assignment: CDR1 KGHSH and CDR2 LQKENI. The CDR3 DNA sequence: TGTGCCAGCTCGTCAACGGAGGACAATGAGCAGTTCTTC. Protein: CASSSTEDNEQFF.

A few counts support this clonotype. CDR3 protein: CASSPSGGAQPQHF. Written as DNA, the CDR3 is TGTGCCAGCAGCCCAAGCGGGGGGGCGCAGCCCCAGCATTTT. The chain joins TRBV7-9 to TRBJ1-5; D is perhaps TRBD1 (6 bases). Germline V gene data show CDR1 as SEHNR and CDR2 as FQNEAQ (reference sequence). The length of the CDR3 is 14 residues. With 5 bases removed from V and 7 bases from J, the gap between germline ends came to 15 bases. The whole variable domain, remainder taken from reference TRBV7-9 and TRBJ1-5, is DTGVSQNPRHKITKRGQNVTFRCDPISEHNRLYWYRQTLGQGPEFLTYFQNEAQLEKSRLLSDRFSAERPKGSFSTLEIQRTEQGDSAMYLCASSPSGGAQPQHFGDGTRLSIL.

There are many counts of this clonotype. The V gene is TRBV12-5, the J gene TRBJ2-1; D may match TRBD1 or TRBD2 (5 bases each). This CDR3 spans 16 amino acids. The germline V and J ends were trimmed by 1 base and 8 bases, with 18 bases remaining between them. Germline CDR1 reads LGHNT; CDR2 reads FRNRAP. The CDR3 loop is CASGLGRGAPEDEQFF. DNA of the CDR3: TGTGCTAGTGGTTTGGGACGTGGGGCACCGGAGGATGAGCAGTTCTTC.

This chain uses TRBV20-1 with TRBJ2-5; no firm D call. The DNA end is a closer match to TRBJ2-1, so the J assignment may be wrong. Per germline, CDR1 DFQATT and CDR2 SNEGSKA (reference sequence). The CDR3 is 11 amino acids. The CDR3 here is CSVPGYNEQFF. Here the CDR3 DNA reads TGCAGTGTCCCAGGATACAATGAGCAGTTCTTC.

This chain uses TRBV3-1 with TRBJ2-2; no definite D call. The V gene's germline CDR1 is LGHDT and CDR2 YNNKEL (reference sequence). CDR3 length: 14 residues. Trimming removed 2 bases at V and 6 bases at J, with 10 bases between. The DNA of the CDR3 is TGTGCCAGCAGCCAATCTCGGTTCGCCGGGGAGCTGTTTTTT. This translates into CASSQSRFAGELFF.

This chain joins TRBV15 and TRBJ2-2; perhaps D is TRBD1 or TRBD2 (5 bases each). Germline assignment: CDR1 LNHNV and CDR2 YYDKDF (reference sequence). The CDR3 has 15 amino acids. Trimming removed 2 bases at V and 2 bases at J, with 9 bases between. In DNA form, the CDR3 reads TGTGCCACCAGCAGATTTGGGGGTAACACCGGGGAGCTGTTTTTT. Translation: CATSRFGGNTGELFF.

The chain uses TRBV10-3 and TRBJ2-2; 10 bases match TRBD1. V shed 5 bases and J 5 bases; nucleotides not matched to a gene: 5. There are 15 residues in the CDR3. Germline V gene data show CDR1 as ENHRY and CDR2 as SYGVKD. CDR3 DNA sequence: TGTGCCATCAGTCCGGGACAGGGGATTACCGGGGAGCTGTTTTTT. Translation gives CAISPGQGITGELFF.

The chain combines TRBV29-1 with TRBJ2-3; no clear D gene. This CDR3 comprises 12 residues. With 0 bases removed from V and 4 bases from J, the gap between germline ends came to 5 bases. The V gene's germline CDR1 is SQVTM and CDR2 ANQGSEA. In DNA, the CDR3 is TGCAGCGTTGAAGATGGCTCAGATACGCAGTATTTT. Protein: CSVEDGSDTQYF.